Sequencing of this TCR beta chain was carried out in a study of cytotoxic CD8 clonotypes in ibrutinib-treated CLL. Some clones are missing from TCRdb's copy, which holds only in-frame ones; the method was immunoSEQ multiplex PCR. This sample has over 150,000 clones; 81% occur once, and the top ten carry about 2%. General study points: Public clonotypes were rare and shrank or held steady on treatment.

A remark on this clone: No antigen is known for it.

V dropped 2 bases and J dropped 10; count of bases not matched to a gene: 7. CDR1 is SGHTA and CDR2 is FQGNSA in the germline V gene. CDR3 size: 15 residues. This receptor was obtained from a human donor with chronic lymphocytic leukemia. The sample consisted of PBMCs, taken after 12 months of ibrutinib treatment. The V call is TRBV7-2, the J call TRBJ1-6; the match to TRBD1 covers 8 bases. CDR3 nucleotide sequence: TGTGCCAGCAGCTTATCGGGAGGGACAGGATCACCCCTCCACTTT. It encodes CASSLSGGTGSPLHF.